Detailed here is one T cell receptor (beta chain). Its specificity is not known. These data belong to a study of shared clonotypes between healthy human individuals. General study results and limits: Clonotype sharing among the donors was expected to vary with sequencing depth.

The CDR3 loop spans 13 amino acids. Germline V lookup: CDR1 ENHRY, CDR2 SYGVKD. Trimming cost V 6 bases and J 6 bases, with 12 bases left between them. CD45RA-negative memory and CD45RA+ naive subsets were split from the CD4+ cells. Every immunoSEQ plate was one replicate of a subset's evenly spread DNA. The method was immunoSEQ multiplex PCR; TCRdb's version includes in-frame clones alone and lacks a portion of them. The table lists over a million clones, approximately 80% of them singletons, with more than 0.55% in the top ten. This chain uses TRBV10-3 with TRBJ1-5; D is undetermined. Sequencing input: memory CD4+ T cells from PBMCs. This sample's subset: CD45RA-negative fraction. The receptor was isolated from a young man in good health. Some clones in this sample may be carry-over from other donors' samples. In DNA, the CDR3 is TGTGCCATCAGCCATGATCTCGGTCAGCCCCAGCATTTT. Protein sequence: CAISHDLGQPQHF.